This T cell receptor (beta chain) was captured by sequencing in a study of regulatory T cells in long-lasting Graves disease. In the study overall: Graves' disease counted as persistent after over 5 years of antithyroid drugs with positive TSH receptor antibodies.

Study-wide results and caveats: Fewer public clonotypes were shared by new patients (966) than by persistent patients (around 2,900).

The time point: persistent/refractory GD, antithyroid drugs over 5 years with positive TRAb. Following extraction of RNA from PBMCs, that RNA was used to make the TCR library. For this clonotype: What it binds is unknown.

According to the study, TCR beta libraries were built with iRepertoire HTBI primers and CDR3-region Arm-PCR. In the source study's methods: Analysis of the samples identified 50 to 75 TRBV and around 15 TRBJ segments. TCRdb processed the multiplex PCR reads anew with MiXCR; each CDR3 protein has one entry. The V and J calls shown here were made by TCRdb, not taken from the authors' results. In the table there are around 450,000 distinct CDR3 sequences, roughly 21% of which are singletons. V gave up 5 bases and J gave up 5 bases; unmatched junction bases: 4. The germline CDR1 and CDR2 sequences are DFQATT and SNEGSKA (reference sequence). CDR3 length: 12 amino acids.

The V and J genes are TRBV20-1 and TRBJ2-5, with TRBD1 matching over 8 bases. Source: peripheral blood mononuclear cells (PBMCs), taken when the disease was refractory, from a patient treated with antithyroid drugs. The receptor was isolated from a female donor with Graves disease. As DNA, the CDR3 is TGCAGTGCTGAACAGGGGGGTGAGACCCAGTACTTC. Translation gives CSAEQGGETQYF.